This TCR beta chain was identified in a study of beta chain features in type 1 diabetes. At the level of the study: Healthy donors resembled patients in age, gender and cell yields.

Purity of each sorted population was above 98%. Trimming at V came to 5 bases and at J to 15 bases, leaving 13 bases not matched to a gene. The CDR3 has 13 amino acids. Germline CDR1 and CDR2: SGHAT and FQDESV (reference sequence). Findings and limits, study-wide: The study found fewer insertions and more deletions at VDJ junctions in type 1 diabetes patients. Among patients, naive, central memory and Treg TCRB repertoires appeared more similar than among healthy donors.

Since all of the isolated RNA was reverse transcribed, expressed TCRB transcripts were what got sequenced. The data were produced by immunoSEQ multiplex PCR, yet TCRdb's version contains in-frame clones alone and is incomplete. The sample contains 120,000 to 150,000 clones, 6.9% of which appear only once. This clone was seen more than once but under ten times. Its antigen is still unknown. This clonotype was sampled from a woman aged 30 to 39 in good health. The sample taken for sequencing was central memory CD4+ T cells from blood. The chain employs TRBV11-1 and TRBJ2-1, with TRBD2 identical over 7 bases. The CDR3 reads CASSRGQRDEMFF. CDR3 coding DNA: TGTGCCAGCAGCCGAGGGCAGCGGGACGAAATGTTCTTC.